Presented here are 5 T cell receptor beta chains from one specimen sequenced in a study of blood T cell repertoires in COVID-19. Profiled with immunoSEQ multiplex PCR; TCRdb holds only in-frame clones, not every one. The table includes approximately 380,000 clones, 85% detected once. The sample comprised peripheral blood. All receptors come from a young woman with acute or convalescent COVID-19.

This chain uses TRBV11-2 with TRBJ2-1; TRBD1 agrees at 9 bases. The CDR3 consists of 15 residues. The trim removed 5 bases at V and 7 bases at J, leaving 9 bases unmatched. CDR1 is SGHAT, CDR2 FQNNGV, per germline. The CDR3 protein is CASSPGTGTGNEQFF. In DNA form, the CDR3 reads TGTGCCAGCAGCCCCGGGACAGGGACGGGGAATGAGCAGTTCTTC. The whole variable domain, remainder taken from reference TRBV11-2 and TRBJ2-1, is EAGVAQSPRYKIIEKRQSVAFWCNPISGHATLYWYQQILGQGPKLLIQFQNNGVVDDSQLPKDRFSAERLKGVDSTLKIQPAKLEDSAVYLCASSPGTGTGNEQFFGPGTRLTVL.

The CDR3 bases are TGTGCCAGCAGTGGGGCACCGCAGACTGAAGCTTTCTTT. Protein sequence: CASSGAPQTEAFF. This chain uses TRBV2 with TRBJ1-1; D is undetermined. The germline CDR1 and CDR2 sequences are SNHLY and FYNNEI. V was shortened by 4 bases and J by 5 bases, with 11 bases between the two germline ends. CDR3 length: 13 amino acids.

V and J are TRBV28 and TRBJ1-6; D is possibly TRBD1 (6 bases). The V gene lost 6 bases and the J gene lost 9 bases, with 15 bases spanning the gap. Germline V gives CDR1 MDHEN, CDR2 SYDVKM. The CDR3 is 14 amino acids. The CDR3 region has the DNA TGTGCCAGCAGGCCACAGGGCGGAGGTTCACCCCTCCACTTT. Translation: CASRPQGGGSPLHF. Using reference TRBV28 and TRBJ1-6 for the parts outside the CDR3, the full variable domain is DVKVTQSSRYLVKRTGEKVFLECVQDMDHENMFWYRQDPGLGLRLIYFSYDVKMKEKGDIPEGYSVSREKKERFSLILESASTNQTSMYLCASRPQGGGSPLHFGNGTRLTVT.

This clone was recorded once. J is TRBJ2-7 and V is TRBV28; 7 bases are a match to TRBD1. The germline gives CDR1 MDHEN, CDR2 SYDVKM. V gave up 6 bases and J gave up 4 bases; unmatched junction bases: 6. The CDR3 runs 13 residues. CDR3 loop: CASSQGQSYEQYF. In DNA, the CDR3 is TGTGCCAGCAGCCAGGGACAGTCGTACGAGCAGTACTTC.

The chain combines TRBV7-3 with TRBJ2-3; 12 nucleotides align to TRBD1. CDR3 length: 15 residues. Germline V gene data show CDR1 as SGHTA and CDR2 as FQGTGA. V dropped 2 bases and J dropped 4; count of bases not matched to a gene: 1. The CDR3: CASSLGTGGPDTQYF. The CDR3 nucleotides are TGTGCCAGCAGCTTAGGGACAGGGGGCCCAGATACGCAGTATTTT.